One and the same sample provided the 4 T cell receptor beta chains below, sequenced in a study of PD-1 blockade in classical Hodgkin lymphoma. Brentuximab vedotin exposure varied, and every patient relapsed after autologous stem cell transplantation. From thawed PBMCs, CD4+ T cells were purified using magnetic negative selection. Measured with immunoSEQ multiplex PCR; TCRdb has only the in-frame clones, and not every one. The profile shows about 24,000 clones, about four fifths of them singletons. Sequenced material: CD4+ T cells from blood, taken at baseline. All receptors derive from a human donor with classical Hodgkin lymphoma.

The chain's CDR3 is CASSQFRAGGTPQHF. The CDR3 DNA reads as TGCGCCAGCAGCCAATTCCGGGCGGGCGGGACGCCCCAGCATTTT. V is TRBV4-3 and J is TRBJ1-5; tentative D call: TRBD1 (5 bases). The CDR3 is 15 amino acids. Trimming shortened V by 2 bases and J by 9 bases, and 17 bases separated the two germline ends. CDR1 is LGHNA, CDR2 YSLEER, per germline.

V is TRBV5-1 and J is TRBJ2-6, with a weak D call TRBD2 (7 bases). V shed 3 bases and J shed 2 bases, with 24 bases lying between them. Per the germline V gene, CDR1 is SGHRS and CDR2 is YFSETQ. This CDR3 comprises 20 residues. In DNA form, the CDR3 reads TGCGCCAGCAGCTCGCCACCTCCGGGGGGCGAAGGGCCTGGGGCCAACGTCCTGACTTTC. Amino acids: CASSSPPPGGEGPGANVLTF.

The chain employs TRBV7-2 and TRBJ2-5; 7 bases match TRBD1. The trim removed 7 bases at V and 5 bases at J, leaving 13 bases unmatched. CDR1 is SGHTA and CDR2 is FQGNSA in the germline V gene. This CDR3 region has 15 residues. The chain's CDR3 is CASTPGQDVSETQYF. In DNA form, the CDR3 reads TGTGCCAGCACCCCAGGACAGGACGTTTCGGAGACCCAGTACTTC. The full variable domain, in which reference TRBV7-2 and TRBJ2-5 provide the parts outside the CDR3, is GAGVSQSPSNKVTEKGKDVELRCDPISGHTALYWYRQSLGQGLEFLIYFQGNSAPDKSGLPSDRFSAERTGGSVSTLTIQRTQQEDSAVYLCASTPGQDVSETQYFGPGTRLLVL.

The chain carries TRBV9 and TRBJ2-1; 8 nucleotides line up with TRBD1. V trimming: 5 bases; J trimming: 6 bases; junction bases outside the gene matches: 7. Germline CDR1 and CDR2: SGDLS and YYNGEE. This CDR3 spans 14 amino acids. The CDR3 reads CASRRGQGSNEQFF. In DNA form, the CDR3 reads TGTGCCAGCAGGAGAGGACAGGGCAGCAATGAGCAGTTCTTC. Full variable domain (outside the CDR3, taken from reference TRBV9 and TRBJ2-1): DSGVTQTPKHLITATGQRVTLRCSPRSGDLSVYWYQQSLDQGLQFLIQYYNGEERAKGNILERFSAQQFPDLHSELNLSSLELGDSALYFCASRRGQGSNEQFFGPGTRLTVL.